This TCR beta chain is from a study of CD4 T cells in relation to SARS-CoV-2 and coronaviruses. Study information: TCR beta CDR3s were sequenced after approximately ten-day antigen culture of PBMCs.

General study points: In roughly 65% of donors, memory CD4+ clonotypes crossrecognized SARS-CoV-2 and at least one common cold coronavirus spike.

Generated by immunoSEQ multiplex PCR, the TCRdb table keeps only in-frame clones and is missing some. The sample carries roughly 21,000 clones, around 78% recorded once. Germline lookup yields CDR1 SNHLY and CDR2 FYNNEI. The V gene lost 5 bases and the J gene lost 8 bases, with 12 bases spanning the gap. The CDR3 length is 12 residues. The unexposed donors gave CD4+ T cells in about 2010-2019, prior to COVID-19. After about 10 days of culture, CD4+ T cells were isolated. Cells permitting, SARS-CoV-2 S/N and four cold-coronavirus spikes were tested on unexposed-donor CD4+ T cells. About this clone itself: Antigen specificity is unknown.

This clonotype originated in a human donor in good health. Source material: CD4+ T cells from PBMCs, cultured in vitro. The chain is built from TRBV2 and TRBJ1-2; D unclear. CDR3: CASSPGSKGYTF. The CDR3 nucleotides are TGTGCCAGCAGTCCCGGGAGCAAGGGCTACACCTTC.